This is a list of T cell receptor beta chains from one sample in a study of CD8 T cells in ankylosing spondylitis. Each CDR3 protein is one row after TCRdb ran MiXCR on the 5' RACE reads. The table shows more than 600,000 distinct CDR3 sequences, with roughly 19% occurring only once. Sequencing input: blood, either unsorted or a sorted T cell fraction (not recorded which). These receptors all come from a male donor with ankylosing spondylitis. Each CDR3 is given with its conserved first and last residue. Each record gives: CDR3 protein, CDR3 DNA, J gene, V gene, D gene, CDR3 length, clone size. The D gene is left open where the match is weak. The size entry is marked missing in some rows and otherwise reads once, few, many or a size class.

CDR3aa: CASSLGGARVINYGYTF; CDR3nt: TGCGCCAGCAGCTTGGGAGGGGCGCGAGTTATCAACTATGGCTACACCTTC; j_gene: TRBJ1-2; v_gene: TRBV5-1; d_gene: NA; len: 17; abundance: NA
CDR3aa: CASSSERGPGPNSPLHF; CDR3nt: TGCGCCAGCAGCTCCGAGAGGGGGCCTGGACCTAATTCACCCCTCCACTTT; j_gene: TRBJ1-6; v_gene: TRBV5-1; d_gene: TRBD1; len: 17; abundance: many
CDR3aa: CSALPGGSPLHF; CDR3nt: TGCAGTGCCTTACCGGGTGGTTCACCCCTCCACTTT; j_gene: TRBJ1-6; v_gene: TRBV20-1; d_gene: NA; len: 12; abundance: NA
CDR3aa: CASSPLGREQYF; CDR3nt: TGCGCCAGCAGCCCGCTCGGGAGAGAGCAGTACTTC; j_gene: TRBJ2-7; v_gene: TRBV5-1; d_gene: NA; len: 12; abundance: NA
CDR3aa: CASAGKSANEQFF; CDR3nt: TGTGCCAGCGCGGGCAAAAGTGCTAATGAGCAGTTCTTC; j_gene: TRBJ2-1; v_gene: TRBV6-1; d_gene: NA; len: 13; abundance: NA
CDR3aa: CASRGFNYGYTF; CDR3nt: TGTGCCAGCAGAGGGTTTAACTATGGCTACACCTTC; j_gene: TRBJ1-2; v_gene: TRBV27; d_gene: NA; len: 12; abundance: few
CDR3aa: CASSYKGWVNEQYF; CDR3nt: TGTGCCAGCAGTTACAAGGGATGGGTAAACGAGCAGTACTTC; j_gene: TRBJ2-7; v_gene: TRBV6-5; d_gene: NA; len: 14; abundance: NA
CDR3aa: CASSLKGGSHEQFF; CDR3nt: TGTGCCAGCAGCTTAAAAGGCGGGAGCCATGAGCAGTTCTTC; j_gene: TRBJ2-1; v_gene: TRBV7-3; d_gene: TRBD2; len: 14; abundance: few
CDR3aa: CASSLGWGSPLHF; CDR3nt: TGTGCCAGCAGTTTGGGGTGGGGTTCACCCCTCCACTTT; j_gene: TRBJ1-6; v_gene: TRBV28; d_gene: NA; len: 13; abundance: NA
CDR3aa: CSVVGGDTEAFF; CDR3nt: TGCAGCGTTGTTGGCGGTGACACTGAAGCTTTCTTT; j_gene: TRBJ1-1; v_gene: TRBV29-1; d_gene: NA; len: 12; abundance: few
CDR3aa: CASSQAGDYTDTQYF; CDR3nt: TGTGCCAGCAGCCAAGCGGGGGATTACACAGATACGCAGTATTTT; j_gene: TRBJ2-3; v_gene: TRBV4-2; d_gene: NA; len: 15; abundance: many
CDR3aa: CASSSREGARNEKLFF; CDR3nt: TGTGCCAGCAGCTCAAGGGAGGGGGCAAGGAATGAAAAACTGTTTTTT; j_gene: TRBJ1-4; v_gene: TRBV4-2; d_gene: TRBD1; len: 16; abundance: NA
CDR3aa: CASSQLARPNEQFF; CDR3nt: TGTGCCAGCAGCCAACTAGCCCGACCTAATGAGCAGTTCTTC; j_gene: TRBJ2-1; v_gene: TRBV12-3/TRBV12-4; d_gene: NA; len: 14; abundance: few
CDR3aa: CASSPMTGYNEQFF; CDR3nt: TGCGCCAGCAGCCCAATGACAGGGTACAATGAGCAGTTCTTC; j_gene: TRBJ2-1; v_gene: TRBV5-1; d_gene: TRBD1; len: 14; abundance: NA
CDR3aa: CSASGGPSSYNEQFF; CDR3nt: TGCAGCGCCTCGGGGGGGCCGAGCTCCTACAATGAGCAGTTCTTC; j_gene: TRBJ2-1; v_gene: TRBV29-1; d_gene: TRBD2; len: 15; abundance: many
CDR3aa: CSVETEDTEAFF; CDR3nt: TGCAGCGTTGAAACTGAGGACACTGAAGCTTTCTTT; j_gene: TRBJ1-1; v_gene: TRBV29-1; d_gene: NA; len: 12; abundance: few
CDR3aa: CASSQDSGGASSYEQYF; CDR3nt: TGCGCCAGCAGCCAAGATAGCGGGGGAGCGAGCTCCTACGAGCAGTACTTC; j_gene: TRBJ2-7; v_gene: TRBV4-1; d_gene: TRBD2; len: 17; abundance: few
CDR3aa: CATSDSYFQETQYF; CDR3nt: TGTGCCACCAGTGATTCCTACTTCCAAGAGACCCAGTACTTC; j_gene: TRBJ2-5; v_gene: TRBV24-1; d_gene: NA; len: 14; abundance: few
CDR3aa: CSAPGTSPYEQYF; CDR3nt: TGCAGTGCTCCTGGGACTAGCCCCTACGAGCAGTACTTC; j_gene: TRBJ2-7; v_gene: TRBV20-1; d_gene: TRBD2; len: 13; abundance: NA
CDR3aa: CASQSQPGGYYSPLHF; CDR3nt: TGTGCCAGCCAATCCCAACCGGGAGGATATTATTCACCCCTCCACTTT; j_gene: TRBJ1-6; v_gene: TRBV25-1; d_gene: NA; len: 16; abundance: few
CDR3aa: CASSPGVAGRGQPQHF; CDR3nt: TGTGCCAGCAGCCCCGGTGTGGCAGGACGGGGACAGCCCCAGCATTTT; j_gene: TRBJ1-5; v_gene: TRBV6-2/TRBV6-3; d_gene: NA; len: 16; abundance: NA
CDR3aa: CASSRELAGALGAQYF; CDR3nt: TGTGCCAGCAGTCGAGAACTAGCGGGAGCCCTTGGGGCCCAGTACTTC; j_gene: TRBJ2-5; v_gene: TRBV4-2; d_gene: TRBD2; len: 16; abundance: many
CDR3aa: CSARTRDRIVTSTDTQYF; CDR3nt: TGCAGTGCTAGAACCCGGGACAGGATCGTTACTAGCACAGATACGCAGTATTTT; j_gene: TRBJ2-3; v_gene: TRBV20-1; d_gene: TRBD1; len: 18; abundance: few
CDR3aa: CASSQNFNYGYTF; CDR3nt: TGTGCCAGCAGCCAAAATTTTAACTATGGCTACACCTTC; j_gene: TRBJ1-2; v_gene: TRBV3-1; d_gene: NA; len: 13; abundance: few
CDR3aa: CASSPMDRQETQYF; CDR3nt: TGTGCCAGCAGCCCTATGGACAGACAAGAGACCCAGTACTTC; j_gene: TRBJ2-5; v_gene: TRBV7-9; d_gene: NA; len: 14; abundance: few
CDR3aa: CSARDPQGASPLHF; CDR3nt: TGCAGTGCTAGAGATCCCCAGGGTGCTTCACCCCTCCACTTT; j_gene: TRBJ1-6; v_gene: TRBV20-1; d_gene: NA; len: 14; abundance: NA
CDR3aa: CATSRGWGSHEQYF; CDR3nt: TGTGCCACCAGCAGGGGCTGGGGTTCCCACGAGCAGTACTTC; j_gene: TRBJ2-7; v_gene: TRBV15; d_gene: NA; len: 14; abundance: few
CDR3aa: CASSLVEIVGTEAFF; CDR3nt: TGTGCCAGCAGCTTAGTGGAGATCGTGGGCACTGAAGCTTTCTTT; j_gene: TRBJ1-1; v_gene: TRBV11-2; d_gene: NA; len: 15; abundance: NA
CDR3aa: CASSLGMRGTEAFF; CDR3nt: TGTGCCAGCAGCTTAGGAATGAGAGGCACTGAAGCTTTCTTT; j_gene: TRBJ1-1; v_gene: TRBV11-2; d_gene: NA; len: 14; abundance: few
CDR3aa: CASCTGGSYEQYF; CDR3nt: TGTGCCAGCTGCACAGGGGGGTCCTACGAGCAGTACTTC; j_gene: TRBJ2-7; v_gene: TRBV3-1; d_gene: TRBD1; len: 13; abundance: NA
CDR3aa: CASSEAYGAGEETQYF; CDR3nt: TGTGCCAGCAGTGAAGCGTACGGGGCCGGGGAAGAGACCCAGTACTTC; j_gene: TRBJ2-5; v_gene: TRBV2; d_gene: NA; len: 16; abundance: NA
CDR3aa: CASSEDEGRSYNEQFF; CDR3nt: TGTGCCAGCAGTGAAGACGAGGGCCGGAGCTACAATGAGCAGTTCTTC; j_gene: TRBJ2-1; v_gene: TRBV6-4; d_gene: NA; len: 16; abundance: NA
CDR3aa: CASSLDYSGANVLTF; CDR3nt: TGTGCCAGCAGCTTAGATTACTCTGGGGCCAACGTCCTGACTTTC; j_gene: TRBJ2-6; v_gene: TRBV11-2; d_gene: NA; len: 15; abundance: NA